This T cell receptor beta chain appears in the sequencing data of a study of glioma-infiltrating T cells after dendritic cell vaccination. CDR3 length equals 15 residues. J lost 6 bases, V lost 2 bases, and 9 bases had no gene match. Per the germline V gene, CDR1 is MDHEN and CDR2 is SYDVKM. The primer mix had 60 V beta and 13 J beta primers. The protocol was immunoSEQ multiplex PCR, while the TCRdb copy is restricted to in-frame clones and leaves out a portion. The table records about 92,000 clones, around 84% of them present only once. This sample comprised blood, obtained before dendritic cell vaccination. The TCR comes from a human donor with glioblastoma. The rearrangement links TRBV28 to TRBJ2-7, with 8 bases identical to TRBD1. The CDR3, as DNA: TGTGCCAGCAGTTTACCCGGGACAGGATCCGGCGAGCAGTACTTC. It translates to CASSLPGTGSGEQYF.